The clone carrying this T cell receptor beta chain appeared a few times. Some clones are missing from TCRdb's copy, which holds only in-frame ones; the method was immunoSEQ multiplex PCR. Of approximately 110,000 clones in the sample, less than 75% were seen once. The data belong to a study of blood T cell repertoires in COVID-19. Trimming pared 6 bases from V and 7 bases from J, leaving 21 bases between. CDR3 size: 15 residues. Germline CDR1 and CDR2: MNHEY and SMNVEV (reference sequence). V is TRBV27 and J is TRBJ1-2, with D tentatively TRBD1 (6 bases). The TCR comes from a human donor with acute or convalescent COVID-19. The donor label of this sample is uncertain. Sequencing was done on a sample of peripheral blood. CDR3 coding DNA: TGTGCCAGCAGAAGTTTAGGACAGTCACTATCTGGCTACACCTTC. Translating it yields CASRSLGQSLSGYTF.